This T cell receptor (beta chain) was documented in a study of somatic mutations in cytotoxic T cells in rheumatoid arthritis. Study-level points and caveats: Per patient, the largest CD8+ clone was found to exceed 20% of CD8+ cells in about an eighth of the roughly 65 cases. The antigen targets of the expanded CD8+ clones lacked identification.

Both CD4+ and CD8+ cells were separated through positive magnetic bead selection, and their purity was verified using flow cytometry. V was cut by 1 base and J by 12 bases, with 11 bases left in between. Germline V lookup: CDR1 SGHRS, CDR2 YFSETQ. The CDR3 is 12 amino acids. This clone was observed once. Its antigen remains unidentified. Generated by immunoSEQ multiplex PCR, the TCRdb table keeps only in-frame clones and is missing some. The sample lists approximately 5,500 clones, around 73% seen once, with more than 25% in the top ten. This sequence originates from an adult with rheumatoid arthritis. The gene calls are TRBV5-1 and TRBJ2-1; D gene unclear. The specimen was CD8+ T cells sorted from blood. CDR3 region: CASSLTRSRQFF. In DNA, the CDR3 is TGCGCCAGCAGCTTGACGCGGAGTCGGCAGTTCTTC. Full variable domain (remainder filled in from reference TRBV5-1 and TRBJ2-1): KAGVTQTPRYLIKTRGQQVTLSCSPISGHRSVSWYQQTPGQGLQFLFEYFSETQRNKGNFPGRFSGRQFSNSRSEMNVSTLELGDSALYLCASSLTRSRQFFGPGTRLTVL.